This TCR beta chain was recorded in a study of cytomegalovirus exposure and HLA in healthy donors. Study-wide results and limits: Most TCR sequences showed up rarely, but some public TCRs showed up in many donors.

This clone was seen a handful of times. Its antigen is unidentified. The table came from immunoSEQ multiplex PCR; TCRdb's copy has only in-frame clones and leaves some out. This table holds 100,000 to 120,000 clones, more than 70% found once. Trimming took 0 bases from V and 6 from J; bases not matched to a gene: 11. CDR1 is SGHRS, CDR2 YFSETQ, per germline. CDR3 size: 16 residues. The V and J genes are TRBV5-1 and TRBJ1-2; TRBD1 matches 7 bases. The sequenced sample consisted of PBMCs. The TCR was taken from a woman between 18 and 29 years old in good health and CMV-seronegative. This chain's CDR3 is CASSLGPGQTGNGYTF. The CDR3, as DNA: TGCGCCAGCAGCTTGGGCCCGGGCCAGACAGGGAATGGCTACACCTTC.